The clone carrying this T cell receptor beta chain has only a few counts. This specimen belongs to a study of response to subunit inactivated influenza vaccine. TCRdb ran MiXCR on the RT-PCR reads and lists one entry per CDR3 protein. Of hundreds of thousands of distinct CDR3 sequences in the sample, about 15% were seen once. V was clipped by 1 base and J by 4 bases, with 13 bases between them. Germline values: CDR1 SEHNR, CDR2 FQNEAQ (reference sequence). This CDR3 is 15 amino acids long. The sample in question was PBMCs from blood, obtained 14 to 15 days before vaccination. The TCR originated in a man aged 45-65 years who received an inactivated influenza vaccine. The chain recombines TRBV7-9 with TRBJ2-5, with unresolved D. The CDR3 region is CASSLGRAQRETQYF. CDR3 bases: TGTGCCAGCAGCTTAGGGCGAGCACAGCGAGAGACCCAGTACTTC.